Presented here are 23 T cell receptor beta chains from one specimen sequenced in a study of response to subunit inactivated influenza vaccine. In TCRdb, the RT-PCR reads were re-called with MiXCR into one record per CDR3 protein. The data hold just under 550,000 distinct CDR3 sequences, with under 30% observed a single time. The sample was also reused in another study, on T cells expressing NK-cell markers. That work contributes: Generation of TCR beta cDNA was performed by 5'RACE template switching incorporating UMIs.

This sample comprised CD4+ T cells sorted from PBMCs, obtained roughly 13 days after vaccination. All receptors come from a man aged 50-59 years who received an inactivated influenza vaccine.

This clonotype showed up just a few times. The CDR3 region is CASAGGARETQYF. CDR3 bases: TGTGCCAGCGCTGGTGGAGCGAGAGAGACCCAGTACTTC. The chain combines TRBV7-7 with TRBJ2-5; D is unresolved. The CDR3 has 13 amino acids. Trimming removed 8 bases at V and 4 bases at J, with 14 bases between. Germline V gene sequence: CDR1 SSHAT, CDR2 FNYEAQ (reference sequence).

This clonotype was seen a few times. The genes are TRBV11-2 and TRBJ1-3; 8 bases are a match to TRBD1. CDR3 length: 14 residues. The V segment lost 8 bases and the J segment 2 bases; nucleotides outside the gene matches: 5. Germline V lookup: CDR1 SGHAT, CDR2 FQNNGV. DNA for the CDR3: TGTGCCAGCGCTGACAGGGGAACTGGAAACACCATATATTTT. Its translation: CASADRGTGNTIYF.

This sequence joins TRBV12-3 or TRBV12-4 and TRBJ1-1, with TRBD1 matching 8 bases. V gave up 7 bases and J gave up 1 base; unmatched junction bases: 2. The CDR3 has 13 residues. CDR3 protein: CASTGQGNTEAFF. The CDR3 DNA follows: TGTGCCAGCACCGGACAGGGGAACACTGAAGCTTTCTTT.

The chain recombines TRBV9 with TRBJ1-4; TRBD1 is a possible D gene (5 bases). V was shortened by 1 base and J by 7 bases, with 11 bases between the two germline ends. The CDR3 spans 14 residues. Germline CDR1 SGDLS, CDR2 YYNGEE. The CDR3 sequence is CASSVPGPGEKLFF. CDR3 DNA sequence: TGTGCCAGCAGCGTACCGGGACCCGGTGAAAAACTGTTTTTT. The full variable domain, with the rest looked up from reference TRBV9 and TRBJ1-4, is DSGVTQTPKHLITATGQRVTLRCSPRSGDLSVYWYQQSLDQGLQFLIQYYNGEERAKGNILERFSAQQFPDLHSELNLSSLELGDSALYFCASSVPGPGEKLFFGSGTQLSVL.

This clonotype has a handful of counts. J is TRBJ1-5 and V is TRBV10-3; D is unclear. Trimming removed 3 bases at V and 4 bases at J, with 7 bases between. CDR1 is ENHRY and CDR2 is SYGVKD in the germline V gene. The CDR3 is 13 amino acids. The CDR3 region has the DNA TGTGCCATCAGTGATTGGGAAAATCAGCCCCAGCATTTT. Protein product: CAISDWENQPQHF.

The J gene is TRBJ2-7, the V gene TRBV20-1; TRBD1 is a possible D gene (6 bases). Germline loops: CDR1 DFQATT, CDR2 SNEGSKA (reference sequence). V lost 1 base and J 2 bases, leaving 15 bases between the germline ends. The CDR3 extends over 15 amino acids. The CDR3 DNA reads TGCAGTGCTAGAGCCCCGGGACAAAAGACCTACGAGCAGTACTTC. This gives the protein CSARAPGQKTYEQYF.

At least ten counts were recorded for this clonotype. For the CDR3, the DNA is TGCAGCGTTGATCAGGGAGGTGGAAACACCATATATTTT. This gives the protein CSVDQGGGNTIYF. The genes are TRBV29-1 and TRBJ1-3; possibly TRBD1 for D (5 bases). Germline V gene sequence: CDR1 SQVTM, CDR2 ANQGSEA. The CDR3 covers 13 residues. V lost 3 bases, J lost 3 bases, and 9 bases lay in between.

This clonotype was recorded a few times. The chain recombines TRBV12-3 or TRBV12-4 with TRBJ2-6; D may be TRBD1 (6 bases). CDR3 length equals 18 residues. V was cut by 5 bases and J by 0 bases, with 17 bases left in between. DNA for the CDR3: TGTGCCAGCAGTCCTGACAGGATCTCTGGCTCTGGGGCCAACGTCCTGACTTTC. This codes for CASSPDRISGSGANVLTF.

The V call is TRBV20-1, the J call TRBJ2-5; 15 bases are a match to TRBD2. The trim removed 4 bases at V and 5 bases at J, leaving 17 bases unmatched. The CDR3 sequence is 19 residues long. Per the germline V gene, CDR1 is DFQATT and CDR2 is SNEGSKA (reference sequence). This chain's CDR3 is CSANPTLGLAGGRDETQYF. The CDR3 bases are TGCAGTGCTAACCCTACGCTCGGACTAGCGGGAGGGCGGGATGAGACCCAGTACTTC.

This rearrangement joins TRBV11-2 to TRBJ2-1; D possibly matches TRBD1 or TRBD2 (5 bases each). V shed 4 bases and J shed 11 bases, with 12 bases lying between them. Germline V gene sequence: CDR1 SGHAT, CDR2 FQNNGV. This CDR3 is 12 amino acids long. The CDR3 region has the DNA TGTGCCAGCAGCTACCCGGGGCTCCAGCAGTTCTTC. As protein: CASSYPGLQQFF.

This clonotype has only a few counts. The rearrangement links TRBV2 to TRBJ1-5; D possibly corresponds to TRBD1 (5 bases). In germline, CDR1 is SNHLY, CDR2 FYNNEI. This CDR3 spans 14 amino acids. Trimming cost V 3 bases and J 0 bases, with 6 bases left between them. This CDR3 reads CASSDTGSNQPQHF. The CDR3 DNA sequence: TGTGCCAGCAGTGATACAGGTAGCAATCAGCCCCAGCATTTT.

Many counts were recorded for this clonotype. The V call is TRBV2, the J call TRBJ2-1; TRBD2 matches at 7 bases. The germline CDR1 and CDR2 sequences are SNHLY and FYNNEI. With V trimmed by 6 bases and J by 8 bases, 10 bases remained unmatched. This CDR3 has 14 amino acids. CDR3: CASRRLASVDEQFF. In DNA form, the CDR3 reads TGTGCCAGCAGGAGACTAGCCTCAGTCGATGAGCAGTTCTTC.

This clonotype was seen more than once but under ten times. This chain uses TRBV15 with TRBJ2-5; TRBD2 is a possible D gene (6 bases). Trimming stripped 5 bases from V and 3 bases from J, with 10 bases between. CDR1 is LNHNV, CDR2 YYDKDF, per germline (reference sequence). This CDR3 has 13 amino acids. The CDR3 protein is CATSPGDKETQYF. The CDR3 DNA is TGTGCCACCAGCCCGGGAGACAAAGAGACCCAGTACTTC.

This clonotype came up a few times. This CDR3 reads CASSLDPTGVYNEQFF. Here the CDR3 DNA reads TGTGCCAGCAGCTTAGATCCGACGGGGGTATACAATGAGCAGTTCTTC. The chain recombines TRBV7-2 with TRBJ2-1; D is possibly TRBD2 (6 bases). This CDR3 region has 16 residues. CDR1 is SGHTA and CDR2 is FQGNSA in the germline V gene. V lost 1 base and J lost 4, with 14 bases in between.

This clonotype was seen only a few times. The genes are TRBV20-1 and TRBJ2-7; D possibly matches TRBD1 or TRBD2 (5 bases each). The germline CDR1 and CDR2 sequences are DFQATT and SNEGSKA (reference sequence). Trimming took off 0 bases at V and 2 bases at J, with 17 bases between the two ends. The CDR3 runs to 16 residues. CDR3 coding DNA: TGCAGTGCTAGAGATCTAACGGGGCCGAGGGCCTACGAGCAGTACTTC. Amino acid sequence: CSARDLTGPRAYEQYF.

This clonotype turned up a few times. The genes are TRBV10-3 and TRBJ2-7; 7 bases line up with TRBD1. Germline values: CDR1 ENHRY, CDR2 SYGVKD. This CDR3 is 13 amino acids long. In DNA, the CDR3 is TGTGCAAACTCCAACCGGGACAGTGACGAGCAGTACTTC. This encodes CANSNRDSDEQYF.

This clonotype was counted only a few times. The V and J genes are TRBV5-1 and TRBJ1-2, with 10 nucleotides matching TRBD1. J was trimmed by 3 bases and V by 3 bases; bases with no gene match: 14. CDR3 length equals 18 residues. Germline assignment: CDR1 SGHRS and CDR2 YFSETQ. As DNA, the CDR3 is TGCGCCAGCAGCTGGAGGGGACGACAGGGGGCAAGTCACTATGGCTACACCTTC. Translating it yields CASSWRGRQGASHYGYTF.

This clonotype appeared a few times. CDR3 sequence (DNA): TGTGCCAGCAGTTTTACTAGCGACCCTGCCTACAATGAGCAGTTCTTC. Its translation is CASSFTSDPAYNEQFF. The genes are TRBV6-5 and TRBJ2-1; 7 nucleotides align to TRBD2. V shed 4 bases and J 2 bases; nucleotides not matched to a gene: 8. The CDR3 runs to 16 residues. Germline V gene data show CDR1 as MNHEY and CDR2 as SVGAGI.

This clonotype was recorded a few times. The CDR3, as DNA: TGTGCCAGCATTCGTAGGCGGCTAAACAGCACAGATACGCAGTATTTT. Amino acids: CASIRRRLNSTDTQYF. The chain uses TRBV6-1 and TRBJ2-3; D is unclear. CDR1 and CDR2 from the germline V gene are MNHNS and SASEGT. V was pared by 7 bases and J by 0 bases, with 17 bases between. CDR3 length equals 16 residues.

V gene TRBV20-1 combines with J gene TRBJ2-7; possibly TRBD2 for D (5 bases). The CDR3 loop spans 11 amino acids. The germline V and J ends were trimmed by 3 bases and 9 bases, with 12 bases remaining between them. The germline V gene has CDR1 DFQATT and CDR2 SNEGSKA (reference sequence). As DNA, the CDR3 is TGCAGTGCTAGTCCCGGAGGTGGGCAGTACTTC. This gives the protein CSASPGGGQYF.

This sequence joins TRBV30 and TRBJ2-2; 12 bases fit TRBD1. The ends lost 2 bases at V and 6 bases at J; junction bases unmatched: 4. The CDR3 covers 15 residues. From germline, CDR1 is GTSNPN and CDR2 SVGIG (reference sequence). CDR3 protein: CAWSSGQGAAGELFF. The CDR3, as DNA: TGTGCCTGGAGTTCGGGACAGGGGGCCGCCGGGGAGCTGTTTTTT.

This clonotype was picked up a small number of times. The rearrangement links TRBV7-3 to TRBJ2-1; tentatively, D is TRBD2 (6 bases). CDR3 length equals 16 residues. The germline V and J ends were trimmed by 5 bases and 5 bases, with 19 bases remaining between them. Germline V CDR1 and CDR2: SGHTA, FQGTGA. This CDR3 is CASSPLGLKLDNEQFF. In DNA form, the CDR3 reads TGTGCCAGCAGCCCTTTGGGACTCAAACTCGACAATGAGCAGTTCTTC.

This clonotype occurred a few times. The chain carries TRBV11-2 and TRBJ2-5, with D tentatively TRBD1 or TRBD2 (5 bases each). The V end was cut by 5 bases, the J end by 4 bases, with 20 bases between. The CDR3 length is 16 residues. Germline V gene lookup returns CDR1 SGHAT and CDR2 FQNNGV. CDR3 DNA: TGTGCCAGCAGCCCCCTGCCACGGGGACGGTTAGAGACCCAGTACTTC. This gives the protein CASSPLPRGRLETQYF. The full variable domain, rest sourced from reference TRBV11-2 and TRBJ2-5, is EAGVAQSPRYKIIEKRQSVAFWCNPISGHATLYWYQQILGQGPKLLIQFQNNGVVDDSQLPKDRFSAERLKGVDSTLKIQPAKLEDSAVYLCASSPLPRGRLETQYFGPGTRLLVL.